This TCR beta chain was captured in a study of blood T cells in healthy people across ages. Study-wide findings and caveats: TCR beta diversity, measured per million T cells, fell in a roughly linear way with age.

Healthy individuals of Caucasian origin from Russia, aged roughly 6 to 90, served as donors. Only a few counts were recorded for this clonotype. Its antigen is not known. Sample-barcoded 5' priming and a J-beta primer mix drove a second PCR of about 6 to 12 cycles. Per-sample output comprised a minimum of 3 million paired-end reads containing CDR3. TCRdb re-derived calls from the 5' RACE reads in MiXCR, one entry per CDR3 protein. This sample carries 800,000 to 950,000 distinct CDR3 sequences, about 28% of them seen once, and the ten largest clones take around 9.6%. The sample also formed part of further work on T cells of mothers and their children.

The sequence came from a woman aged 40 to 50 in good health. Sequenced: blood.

Here the CDR3 reads CASSLLENIQYF. Here the CDR3 DNA reads TGTGCCAGCAGTTTACTCGAAAACATTCAGTACTTC. The chain links TRBV12-3 or TRBV12-4 to TRBJ2-4; D gene ambiguous. This CDR3 region has 12 residues. Between the trimmed V and J ends, which lost 2 bases and 5 bases, there was a span of 4 bases.